The T cell receptor (beta chain) under discussion was sequenced for a study of cytomegalovirus exposure and HLA in healthy donors. The CDR3 sequence is 13 residues long. The trim removed 3 bases at V and 2 bases at J, leaving 1 base unmatched. CDR1 is SNHLY, CDR2 FYNNEI, per germline. The PCR was carried out with 60 Vbeta primers and 13 Jbeta primers. TCRdb keeps only in-frame clones here, not all; method: immunoSEQ multiplex PCR. This table has fewer than 200,000 clones, around four fifths appearing once. Worth noting for this clone: Its antigen is not identified.

Study results and limitations: Rare sequences made up most TCRs, while some public TCRs were found in many donors.

This chain links TRBV2 with TRBJ2-7; 7 bases agree with TRBD2. Material: PBMCs. The receptor was derived from a man aged 50 to 59 in good health and CMV-seronegative. The CDR3 sequence is CASSERGTYEQYF. The DNA of the CDR3 is TGTGCCAGCAGTGAGCGGGGGACCTACGAGCAGTACTTC. The full variable domain, completed using reference TRBV2 and TRBJ2-7, is EPEVTQTPSHQVTQMGQEVILRCVPISNHLYFYWYRQILGQKVEFLVSFYNNEISEKSEIFDDQFSVERPDGSNFTLKIRSTKLEDSAMYFCASSERGTYEQYFGPGTRLTVT.